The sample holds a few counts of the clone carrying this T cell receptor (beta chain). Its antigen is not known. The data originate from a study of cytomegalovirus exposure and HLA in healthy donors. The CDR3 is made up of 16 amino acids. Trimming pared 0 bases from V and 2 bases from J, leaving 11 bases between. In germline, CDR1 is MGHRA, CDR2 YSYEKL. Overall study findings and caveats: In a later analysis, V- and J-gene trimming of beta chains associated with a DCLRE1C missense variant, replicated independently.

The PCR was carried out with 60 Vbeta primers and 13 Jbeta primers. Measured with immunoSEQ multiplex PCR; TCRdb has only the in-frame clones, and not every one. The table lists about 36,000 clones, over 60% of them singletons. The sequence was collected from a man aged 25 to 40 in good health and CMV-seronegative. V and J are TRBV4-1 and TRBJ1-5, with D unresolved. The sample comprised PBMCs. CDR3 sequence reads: CASSQDVAHGNQPQHF. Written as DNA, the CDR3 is TGCGCCAGCAGCCAAGATGTAGCACATGGCAATCAGCCCCAGCATTTT.